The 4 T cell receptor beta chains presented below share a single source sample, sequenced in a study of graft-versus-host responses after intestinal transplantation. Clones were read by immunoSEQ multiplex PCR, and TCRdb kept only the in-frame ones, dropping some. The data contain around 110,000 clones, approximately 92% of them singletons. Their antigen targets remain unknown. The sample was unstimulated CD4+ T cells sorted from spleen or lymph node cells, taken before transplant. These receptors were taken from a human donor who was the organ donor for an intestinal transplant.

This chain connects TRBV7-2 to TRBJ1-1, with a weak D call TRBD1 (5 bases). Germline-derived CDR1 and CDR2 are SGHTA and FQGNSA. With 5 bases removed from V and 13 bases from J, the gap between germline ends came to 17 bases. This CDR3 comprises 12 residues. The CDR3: CASSGAVRNVFF. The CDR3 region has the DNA TGTGCCAGCAGCGGGGCTGTTCGAAATGTTTTCTTT.

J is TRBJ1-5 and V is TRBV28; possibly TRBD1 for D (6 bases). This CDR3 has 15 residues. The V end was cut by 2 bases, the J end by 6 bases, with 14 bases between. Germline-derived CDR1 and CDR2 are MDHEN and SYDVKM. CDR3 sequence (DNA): TGTGCCAGCAGTTTAACGGGGGGCGCGGGTCAGCCCCAGCATTTT. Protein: CASSLTGGAGQPQHF.

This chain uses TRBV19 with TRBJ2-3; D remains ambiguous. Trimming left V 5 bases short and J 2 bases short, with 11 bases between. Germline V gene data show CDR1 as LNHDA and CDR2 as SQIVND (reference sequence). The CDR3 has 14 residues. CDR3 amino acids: CASSVQTNTDTQYF. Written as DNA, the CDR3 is TGTGCCAGTAGTGTCCAAACCAACACAGATACGCAGTATTTT.

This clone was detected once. CDR3 in DNA: TGTGCCAGCAGCTTAGAACCGGGGGGTGGCTACACCTTC. This sequence encodes CASSLEPGGGYTF. The J gene is TRBJ1-2, the V gene TRBV11-2, with D possibly TRBD1 on 5 matching bases. CDR3 size: 13 residues. Germline V gene data show CDR1 as SGHAT and CDR2 as FQNNGV. Trimming took off 0 bases at V and 7 bases at J, with 9 bases between the two ends.